One T cell receptor beta chain is described in this entry. The data belong to a study of OX40 agonist ivuxolimab in advanced cancers. At the level of the study: Patients were infused with ivuxolimab every 2 weeks at 0.01 to 10 mg/kg.

The data were produced by immunoSEQ multiplex PCR, yet TCRdb's version contains in-frame clones alone and is incomplete. The repertoire has 60,000 to 65,000 clones, 92% of them found once; the top ten carry 0.6% to 0.8%. Patients were ineligible given autoimmune disease history or systemic immunosuppression. This material consisted of CD4+ or CD8+ T cells sorted from blood, taken in a trial of the OX40 agonist ivuxolimab. This sequence was found in an adult with an advanced solid tumor such as melanoma, head and neck, liver or kidney cancer.

For the CDR3, the DNA is TGTGCCAGCACCATTCCCTTAGACAGGGGAGTACCAGATACGCAGTATTTT. Its protein is CASTIPLDRGVPDTQYF. The genes are TRBV11-3 and TRBJ2-3; 8 nucleotides align to TRBD1. Losses at the gene ends were 7 bases for V and 4 bases for J; bases not matched to a gene: 16. CDR1 and CDR2 (germline): SGHNT, YENEEA. The CDR3 is made up of 17 amino acids.